This T cell receptor beta chain originates from a study of blood T cell repertoires in COVID-19. Only a few counts were recorded for this clone. Produced via immunoSEQ multiplex PCR; TCRdb's table is partial and in-frame only. The sample records roughly 30,000 clones, 75% to 90% being singletons. The CDR3 is 15 residues long. The V gene end was trimmed by 2 bases and the J gene end by 1 base; junction bases not matched to a gene: 4. Germline V gene data show CDR1 as SGHTA and CDR2 as FQGTGA. The chain carries TRBV7-3 and TRBJ1-1; 7 bases are a match to TRBD1. The TCR originated in a human donor with acute or convalescent COVID-19. The donor label of this sample is uncertain. Sequencing was carried out using peripheral blood. In DNA form, the CDR3 reads TGTGCCAGCAGCTTACAGACAGGGCAGAACACTGAAGCTTTCTTT. Its protein is CASSLQTGQNTEAFF. The entire variable domain, with the rest obtained from reference TRBV7-3 and TRBJ1-1, is as follows: GAGVSQTPSNKVTEKGKYVELRCDPISGHTALYWYRQSLGQGPEFLIYFQGTGAADDSGLPNDRFFAVRPEGSVSTLKIQRTERGDSAVYLCASSLQTGQNTEAFFGQGTRLTVV.